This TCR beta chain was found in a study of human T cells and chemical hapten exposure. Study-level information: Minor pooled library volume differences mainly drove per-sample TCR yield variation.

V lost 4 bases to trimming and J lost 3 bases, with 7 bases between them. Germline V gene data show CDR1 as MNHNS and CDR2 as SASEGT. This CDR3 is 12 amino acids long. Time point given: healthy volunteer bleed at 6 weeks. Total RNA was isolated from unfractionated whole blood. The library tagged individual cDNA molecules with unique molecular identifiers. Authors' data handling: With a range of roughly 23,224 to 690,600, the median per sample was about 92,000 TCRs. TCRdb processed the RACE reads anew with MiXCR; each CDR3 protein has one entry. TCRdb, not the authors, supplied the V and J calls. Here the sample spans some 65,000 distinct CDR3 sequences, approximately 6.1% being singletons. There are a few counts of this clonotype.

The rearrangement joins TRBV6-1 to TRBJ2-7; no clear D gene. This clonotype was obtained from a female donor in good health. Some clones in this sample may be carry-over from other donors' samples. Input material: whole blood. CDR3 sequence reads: CASSVEDYEQYF. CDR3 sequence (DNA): TGTGCCAGCAGTGTTGAAGACTACGAGCAGTACTTC.